This T cell receptor beta chain derives from a study of Ad26.COV2.S vaccination and SARS-CoV-2 variants. The study's findings and limits: The authors reported substantial breadth in spike-specific CD8+ and CD4+ T cell responses after vaccination. Among vaccine recipients, spike-specific TCR breadth exceeded that of placebo recipients. Researchers reported similar non-spike TCR breadth in vaccine and placebo recipients. TCR breadth and depth analyses may have underestimated total T cell responses.

Germline CDR1 reads SQVTM; CDR2 reads ANQGSEA. CDR3 size: 13 residues. With 0 bases removed from V and 4 bases from J, the gap between germline ends came to 9 bases. The method was immunoSEQ multiplex PCR; TCRdb's version includes in-frame clones alone and lacks a portion of them. In the table there are about 180,000 clones, roughly 87% of which are singletons. Worth noting for this clone: Its antigen is not known.

The chain couples TRBV29-1 to TRBJ1-1; no clear D gene. The sequence was collected from a human donor who had recovered from COVID-19. The source was peripheral blood, collected after recovery from COVID-19. CDR3 in amino acids: CSVEEERGTEAFF. DNA of the CDR3: TGCAGCGTTGAAGAGGAGCGAGGCACTGAAGCTTTCTTT.